This section outlines one TCR beta chain sequence together with its context. What it binds is not known. Time point denoted: week 23, last vaccination. Doses comprised 300 ug of mutant IDH1 20-mer peptide each, plus topical imiquimod. The source of the sample is a study of a mutant IDH1 vaccine in newly diagnosed glioma. Assay used: immunoSEQ multiplex PCR; TCRdb lists only in-frame clones, some missing. The data contain 35,000 to 50,000 clones, approximately 84% of them singletons. The CDR3 has 14 amino acids. V dropped 0 bases and J dropped 7 bases, with 8 bases sitting between them. In germline, CDR1 is SGHNT, CDR2 YYREEE (reference sequence).

The chain combines TRBV5-4 with TRBJ1-6, with D unresolved. Source: PBMCs, taken from a glioma patient whose treatment included an IDH1 peptide vaccine. The sequence derives from a woman between 18 and 29 years old with glioma. Some clones in this sample may be carry-over from other donors' samples. The CDR3 sequence: CASSLVPLNSPLHF. The DNA of the CDR3 is TGTGCCAGCAGCTTGGTGCCGTTAAATTCACCCCTCCACTTT.